Each of the 7 T cell receptor beta chains below was sequenced from the same sample in a study of T-cell memory formation after mild COVID-19. TCRdb recomputed calls from the 5' RACE reads with MiXCR, one row per CDR3 protein. The profile shows roughly 150,000 distinct CDR3 sequences, approximately 15% of them singletons. Sequencing was carried out using PBMCs or a T cell subset sorted from them (not recorded which). Source of these receptors: an adult woman who had mild COVID-19 (a few samples of this study predate the infection). Cell type and time point are not known.

Only a few counts were recorded for this clonotype. The rearrangement joins TRBV11-3 to TRBJ2-1; no clear D. The germline CDR1 and CDR2 sequences are SGHNT and YENEEA. The CDR3 has 17 amino acids. V lost 1 base, J lost 0 bases, and 13 bases lay in between. CDR3 DNA sequence: TGTGCCAGCAGCTTAGGGGTCCTACCGAGCTCCTACAATGAGCAGTTCTTC. This gives the protein CASSLGVLPSSYNEQFF.

This clonotype was counted a few times. DNA for the CDR3: TGTGCCAGCAGTTTACAATTCCACCTGAACACTGAAGCTTTCTTT. This encodes CASSLQFHLNTEAFF. The rearrangement links TRBV27 to TRBJ1-1; D not resolved. Deletions cut 2 bases from V and 0 bases from J, with 10 bases between. The germline CDR1 and CDR2 sequences are MNHEY and SMNVEV (reference sequence). This CDR3 contains 15 residues.

The genes are TRBV5-4 and TRBJ1-2; 7 positions match TRBD1. V trimming: 3 bases; J trimming: 3 bases; junction bases outside the gene matches: 8. The CDR3 has 15 residues. Germline V gene data show CDR1 as SGHNT and CDR2 as YYREEE (reference sequence). The CDR3 coding sequence is TGTGCCAGCAGCTGGAAGGGGGCGAATGACTATGGCTACACCTTC. Amino acid sequence: CASSWKGANDYGYTF.

The chain's CDR3 is CASSSPIGGRGTGELFF. CDR3 sequence (DNA): TGTGCCAGCAGCTCCCCTATTGGCGGGAGAGGTACCGGGGAGCTGTTTTTT. V gene TRBV7-3 combines with J gene TRBJ2-2, with 7 bases aligning to TRBD2. The trim removed 4 bases at V and 5 bases at J, leaving 13 bases unmatched. The CDR3 has 17 amino acids. CDR1 is SGHTA and CDR2 is FQGTGA in the germline V gene.

This clonotype was seen more than once but under ten times. The chain combines TRBV10-3 with TRBJ2-1; 7 bases are shared with TRBD1. Germline V gene lookup returns CDR1 ENHRY and CDR2 SYGVKD. The CDR3 runs to 15 residues. V dropped 11 bases and J dropped 1; count of bases not matched to a gene: 11. The CDR3 DNA follows: TGTGCCGCGATAGACAGGGTAGGATCCTACAATGAGCAGTTCTTC. Its translation: CAAIDRVGSYNEQFF.

This clonotype was seen more than once but under ten times. The V gene is TRBV20-1, the J gene TRBJ2-1; 7 nucleotides match TRBD1. Germline CDR1 DFQATT, CDR2 SNEGSKA (reference sequence). V lost 6 bases and J lost 2; bases outside the gene matches: 7. This CDR3 spans 14 amino acids. CDR3 protein: CSAKGQAAYNEQFF. DNA for the CDR3: TGCAGTGCCAAAGGACAGGCGGCCTACAATGAGCAGTTCTTC.

The rearrangement joins TRBV5-1 to TRBJ2-1; 8 bases map to TRBD1. V lost 3 bases and J lost 2; bases outside the gene matches: 4. The CDR3 sequence is 15 residues long. The germline V gene has CDR1 SGHRS and CDR2 YFSETQ. The CDR3 coding sequence is TGCGCCAGCAGCTCCGGGACAGGAACCTACAATGAGCAGTTCTTC. It encodes CASSSGTGTYNEQFF.